The 22 T cell receptor beta chains presented below share a single source sample, sequenced in a study of STAT5B mutations in CD4+ large granular lymphocyte leukemia. Profiled with immunoSEQ multiplex PCR; TCRdb holds only in-frame clones, not every one. The sample lists some 33,000 clones, approximately 74% occurring once. The material sequenced was CD4+ T cells from blood buffy coats. The receptors come from a human donor in good health.

This chain connects TRBV7-3 to TRBJ2-1; 7 bases agree with TRBD1. The CDR3 runs 13 residues. Germline loops: CDR1 SGHTA, CDR2 FQGTGA. Germline trimming cut 5 bases from V and 4 bases from J; bases unmatched to any gene: 2. CDR3 in amino acids: CASSRDRYNEQFF. The DNA of the CDR3 is TGTGCCAGCAGCAGGGACAGATACAATGAGCAGTTCTTC.

V usage is TRBV27 and J usage is TRBJ1-2, with a tentative D call TRBD1 (5 bases). Germline V gives CDR1 MNHEY, CDR2 SMNVEV (reference sequence). The CDR3 runs 15 residues. V was pared by 6 bases and J by 5 bases, with 19 bases between. CDR3 sequence (DNA): TGTGCCAGCAGCCGTCTGAGGGGAGTAACTTATGGCTACACCTTC. It is translated as CASSRLRGVTYGYTF.

The rearrangement links TRBV2 to TRBJ1-4; D call uncertain. V gave up 4 bases and J gave up 8 bases, with 11 bases separating them. The CDR3 has 13 residues. Germline V gene data show CDR1 as SNHLY and CDR2 as FYNNEI. This CDR3 reads CASSVSVYEKLFF. The CDR3 DNA is TGTGCCAGCAGTGTTTCAGTGTACGAAAAACTGTTTTTT.

The chain combines TRBV7-9 with TRBJ2-7; unclear D gene. The V end was cut by 1 base, the J end by 3 bases, with 1 base between. The length of the CDR3 is 11 residues. Germline CDR1 is SEHNR and CDR2 is FQNEAQ (reference sequence). This CDR3 is CASSLDYEQYF. The DNA for the CDR3 is TGTGCCAGCAGCTTAGACTACGAGCAGTACTTC.

This chain uses TRBV2 with TRBJ2-7; D may be TRBD2 (6 bases). V lost 8 bases and J lost 5, with 22 bases in between. The CDR3 is made up of 15 amino acids. Germline V gene lookup returns CDR1 SNHLY and CDR2 FYNNEI. The CDR3: CASAGRRSVGNEQYF. For the CDR3, the DNA is TGTGCCAGCGCGGGACGGAGGTCGGTTGGGAACGAGCAGTACTTC.

This chain joins TRBV5-1 and TRBJ1-1, with TRBD1 identical over 9 bases. V was pared by 2 bases and J by 5 bases, with 7 bases of the junction left unmatched. This CDR3 spans 15 amino acids. Germline V gene lookup returns CDR1 SGHRS and CDR2 YFSETQ. The CDR3 DNA is TGCGCCAGCAGCTTATCCGGGACAGGGACGACTGAAGCTTTCTTT. Encoded protein: CASSLSGTGTTEAFF.

The gene calls are TRBV28 and TRBJ1-5, with TRBD1 as a possible D gene (5 bases). Deletions cut 3 bases from V and 2 bases from J, with 8 bases between. This CDR3 contains 14 residues. Germline-derived CDR1 and CDR2 are MDHEN and SYDVKM. The CDR3: CASSFRGGNQPQHF. The DNA of the CDR3 is TGTGCCAGCAGTTTTAGGGGAGGCAATCAGCCCCAGCATTTT.

V usage is TRBV6-5 and J usage is TRBJ1-5, with D unclear. CDR3 length: 15 amino acids. Germline V gives CDR1 MNHEY, CDR2 SVGAGI. The V and J ends lost 7 bases and 1 base respectively, with 14 bases between them. The CDR3 DNA follows: TGTGCCAGCACCCAGAATAGCAGGAGCAATCAGCCCCAGCATTTT. Its translation: CASTQNSRSNQPQHF.

The rearrangement joins TRBV28 to TRBJ1-6, with D perhaps matching TRBD1 (6 bases). The CDR3 is made up of 16 amino acids. Germline V gene data show CDR1 as MDHEN and CDR2 as SYDVKM. Deletions cut 6 bases from V and 4 bases from J, with 16 bases between. DNA of the CDR3: TGTGCCAGCAGCCCACTGGGGGCAGATTATAATTCACCCCTCCACTTT. Amino acid sequence: CASSPLGADYNSPLHF.

The chain recombines TRBV7-2 with TRBJ2-5; a possible D gene is TRBD1 (6 bases). Germline V lookup: CDR1 SGHTA, CDR2 FQGNSA. The ends were cut back, 5 bases at V and 12 bases at J, with 19 bases in the middle. The CDR3 is 13 residues long. CDR3 sequence reads: CASSISWKQGKYF. The CDR3 nucleotides read TGTGCCAGCAGCATCAGTTGGAAGCAGGGGAAGTACTTC. Full variable domain (outside the CDR3, taken from reference TRBV7-2 and TRBJ2-5): GAGVSQSPSNKVTEKGKDVELRCDPISGHTALYWYRQSLGQGLEFLIYFQGNSAPDKSGLPSDRFSAERTGGSVSTLTIQRTQQEDSAVYLCASSISWKQGKYFGPGTRLLVL.

V usage is TRBV2 and J usage is TRBJ2-1, with D possibly being TRBD1 (5 bases). Trimming pared 6 bases from V and 8 bases from J, leaving 11 bases between. CDR1 is SNHLY, CDR2 FYNNEI, per germline. The length of the CDR3 is 12 residues. The CDR3 loop reads CASRADSDEQFF. CDR3 coding DNA: TGTGCCAGCAGAGCAGACAGTGATGAGCAGTTCTTC.

The chain links TRBV2 to TRBJ1-5, with D unresolved. The germline V gene has CDR1 SNHLY and CDR2 FYNNEI. Between the trimmed V and J ends, which lost 5 bases and 5 bases, there was a span of 19 bases. The CDR3 spans 16 residues. DNA for the CDR3: TGTGCCAGCAGTACCGACCGGCAGCTAGTATATCAGCCCCAGCATTTT. As protein: CASSTDRQLVYQPQHF. Full variable domain (rest looked up from reference TRBV2 and TRBJ1-5): EPEVTQTPSHQVTQMGQEVILRCVPISNHLYFYWYRQILGQKVEFLVSFYNNEISEKSEIFDDQFSVERPDGSNFTLKIRSTKLEDSAMYFCASSTDRQLVYQPQHFGDGTRLSIL.

The J gene is TRBJ2-5, the V gene TRBV7-7; TRBD2 aligns across 8 bases. Germline V gene sequence: CDR1 SSHAT, CDR2 FNYEAQ (reference sequence). This CDR3 region has 15 residues. V trimming: 4 bases; J trimming: 7 bases; junction bases outside the gene matches: 11. CDR3 region: CASSYNSGAGGTQYF. In nucleotides, the CDR3 is TGTGCCAGCAGCTACAATAGCGGGGCGGGCGGGACCCAGTACTTC.

The V gene is TRBV6-5, the J gene TRBJ2-2, with 9 bases that match TRBD1. V gave up 6 bases and J gave up 6 bases; unmatched junction bases: 8. CDR1 MNHEY and CDR2 SVGAGI come from the germline V gene. This CDR3 is 15 amino acids long. The chain's CDR3 is CASRGTGLFPGELFF. DNA of the CDR3: TGTGCCAGCAGGGGGACAGGGTTGTTTCCCGGGGAGCTGTTTTTT.

CDR3 protein: CASSPGTGVEVGGYTF. CDR3 nucleotide sequence: TGCGCCAGCAGCCCGGGGACAGGGGTAGAAGTAGGTGGCTACACCTTC. The V and J genes are TRBV5-1 and TRBJ1-2, with 10 bases aligning to TRBD1. From germline, CDR1 is SGHRS and CDR2 YFSETQ. V dropped 4 bases and J dropped 7; count of bases not matched to a gene: 13. The CDR3 is made up of 16 amino acids. Together with reference TRBV5-1 and TRBJ1-2, the CDR3 gives the full variable domain: KAGVTQTPRYLIKTRGQQVTLSCSPISGHRSVSWYQQTPGQGLQFLFEYFSETQRNKGNFPGRFSGRQFSNSRSEMNVSTLELGDSALYLCASSPGTGVEVGGYTFGSGTRLTVV.

J is TRBJ2-3 and V is TRBV29-1; 8 bases line up with TRBD2. Germline trimming cut 6 bases from V and 3 bases from J; bases unmatched to any gene: 5. This CDR3 has 13 amino acids. The germline V gene encodes CDR1 SQVTM and CDR2 ANQGSEA. This chain's CDR3 is CSVPGGATDTQYF. CDR3 in DNA: TGCAGCGTCCCCGGGGGGGCAACAGATACGCAGTATTTT.

The chain carries TRBV19 and TRBJ2-7; D remains ambiguous. The CDR3 is 12 amino acids. In germline, CDR1 is LNHDA, CDR2 SQIVND (reference sequence). V was cut by 5 bases and J by 4 bases, with 9 bases left in between. DNA of the CDR3: TGTGCCAGTAGTTCACACCTGTACGAGCAGTACTTC. Translated, it gives CASSSHLYEQYF.

The rearrangement uses TRBV6-1 and TRBJ2-1; TRBD2 might be the D (5 bases). With 4 bases removed from V and 3 bases from J, the gap between germline ends came to 19 bases. This CDR3 has 17 amino acids. Germline CDR1 is MNHNS and CDR2 is SASEGT. The CDR3 nucleotides are TGTGCCAGCAGTGTCGCCCGCGGGCCAGGACGCTACAATGAGCAGTTCTTC. Residues: CASSVARGPGRYNEQFF.

This clone was seen a single time. This rearrangement joins TRBV7-8 to TRBJ2-7; tentatively, D is TRBD1 (6 bases). Trimming left V 5 bases short and J 0 bases short, with 23 bases between. Per germline, CDR1 SGHVS and CDR2 FQNEAQ. The CDR3 length is 18 residues. CDR3 DNA sequence: TGTGCCAGCAGCCGTAGCTCCTTTAGGGGGAATATCTCCTACGAGCAGTACTTC. Amino acid sequence: CASSRSSFRGNISYEQYF.

V usage is TRBV10-2 and J usage is TRBJ1-4, with D possibly TRBD1 on 6 matching bases. Between the trimmed V and J ends, which lost 3 bases and 11 bases, there was a span of 22 bases. Germline CDR1 reads WSHSY; CDR2 reads SAAADI. The CDR3 loop spans 16 amino acids. The DNA for the CDR3 is TGCGCCAGCAGTGAATCTACAGGGTCGGCGCCGAGTAAACTGTTTTTT. It translates to CASSESTGSAPSKLFF.

The J gene is TRBJ1-3, the V gene TRBV5-1; D ambiguous. The germline gives CDR1 SGHRS, CDR2 YFSETQ. Deletions cut 0 bases from V and 8 bases from J, with 15 bases between. The CDR3 is made up of 15 amino acids. This CDR3 is CASSLGLLGVDTIYF. The CDR3 DNA sequence: TGCGCCAGCAGCTTGGGGTTGCTTGGGGTGGACACCATATATTTT.

The chain couples TRBV5-1 to TRBJ2-7; D is unclear. The V gene lost 1 base and the J gene lost 5 bases, with 13 bases spanning the gap. The CDR3 length is 14 residues. Germline values: CDR1 SGHRS, CDR2 YFSETQ. The CDR3 nucleotides are TGCGCCAGCAGCTTGTCAGGAACGTCTGACGAGCAGTACTTC. The encoded protein is CASSLSGTSDEQYF.